What follows is one T cell receptor beta chain and its context. Its antigen remains unidentified. It has no much larger one-base neighbor in the sample; base qualities were not kept. The immunoSEQ Assay, a bias-controlled multiplex PCR, was used to amplify TCRbeta CDR3 regions from genomic DNA. In the source study's methods: Nucleated cell counts per sample were estimated from amplification of reference gene primers within the assay. Sequence reads were collapsed and filtered to measure the absolute abundance of every unique TCRbeta CDR3 rearrangement. For each sample, productive Simpson clonality was calculated as the square root of Simpson's diversity index across productive rearrangements. TCRdb mirrors the immuneACCESS table, restricted to in-frame sequences. Some clones are absent from its copies; in checked studies, under half trace to an unresolved V gene, and the reason for the others is unknown. V and J calls and clone size are those listed in that table; D and trimming were worked out from the DNA. Here the sample has around 77,000 clones; approximately 84% occur a single time. 11% of the sample belongs to the ten largest clones.

This sample was taken from a study of blood T cell repertoires in COVID-19 (dated by TCRdb to the early 2020s). Broadly, across the study: Samples covering the acute and convalescent phases of COVID-19 were provided by collaborators in the United States, Italy and Spain. Sample metadata almost always included a de-identified subject ID, COVID-19 status, age in years and sex. The repertoires were released in a freely available public database meant as a resource for research on the immune response to SARS-CoV-2. The dataset comprised deeply sampled blood TCRbeta repertoires from subjects exposed to, actively infected with, or recovered from COVID-19. The material from the prospective study consisted of cDNA or gDNA derived from T cells, B-cell-depleted T cells, or PBMCs. HLA class I and class II types, where available, came from metadata supplied by the sample provider rather than from assay-based typing. The samples were drawn from the first 160 participants of the ongoing ImmuneRACE study and from about 1,200 subjects provided by 6 global collaborators.

What the research found in general, with its limitations: Clinical and demographic metadata were provided uncurated, with the amount varying by source and participant.

CDR1 and CDR2 were assigned from the germline V gene as SGHTA and FQGNSA. Clipping removes 4 bases from V and 6 bases from J, with 5 as the unmatched junction base count. The CDR3 spans 13 residues, from the cysteine through the phenylalanine. The CDR3 DNA has 39 bases and is translated from base 1. Each collaborating institution followed its own protocols to collect whole blood in K2EDTA tubes. For TCRbeta analysis, collaborators shipped samples as frozen whole blood, isolated PBMCs, or DNA extracted from either of those sample types. Sequencing was performed on peripheral blood. The sequence came from a man between 65 and 85 years old with active or convalescent COVID-19. The rearrangement combines TRBV7-2 with TRBJ1-2, and 7 bases in between align with TRBD1. Read as DNA, the sequence is TGTGCCAGCAGCTCGAGACAGGGAGATGGCTACACCTTC. This encodes CASSSRQGDGYTF.